Below are 23 T cell receptor beta chains sequenced from a single sample in a study of cytomegalovirus exposure and HLA in healthy donors. Sequencing used immunoSEQ multiplex PCR; TCRdb keeps in-frame clones, though not all of them. Here the sample spans about 120,000 clones, around 88% being singletons. The sample taken for sequencing was PBMCs. The receptors here all came from a man between 18 and 35 years old in good health and CMV-seronegative.

As DNA, the CDR3 is TGCGCCAGCAGTGGTGGGCACGGCAGCAGACAGACCCAGTACTTC. This codes for CASSGGHGSRQTQYF. This sequence joins TRBV10-1 and TRBJ2-5; D call uncertain. The ends were cut back, 4 bases at V and 6 bases at J, with 18 bases in the middle. This CDR3 comprises 15 residues. Germline-derived CDR1 and CDR2 are WNHNN and SYGVQD (reference sequence).

This chain links TRBV5-1 with TRBJ2-1, with 7 bases identical to TRBD1. Germline V gene sequence: CDR1 SGHRS, CDR2 YFSETQ. The CDR3 runs 13 residues. V lost 4 bases, J lost 12 bases, and 10 bases stayed unmatched. CDR3 in DNA: TGCGCCAGCAGCAAAGACAGGGCCTGGGGGCAGTTCTTC. Translated, it gives CASSKDRAWGQFF.

The chain carries TRBV29-1 and TRBJ1-2; perhaps TRBD1 as D (5 bases). CDR1 SQVTM and CDR2 ANQGSEA come from the germline V gene. The V end was cut by 2 bases, the J end by 6 bases, with 16 bases between. This CDR3 contains 14 residues. The CDR3 DNA reads TGCAGCGTTGAACCAGTGGGGCCGGCTAATGGCTACACCTTC. Amino acids: CSVEPVGPANGYTF.

J is TRBJ1-1 and V is TRBV14, with a possible D match to TRBD1 (5 bases). The V gene's germline CDR1 is SGHDN and CDR2 FVKESK. Deletions cut 8 bases from V and 1 base from J, with 14 bases between. The CDR3 consists of 14 residues. This CDR3 is CASQGEAENTEAFF. In DNA, the CDR3 is TGTGCCAGCCAAGGGGAGGCGGAGAACACTGAAGCTTTCTTT.

The CDR3 DNA reads as TGCGCCAGCAGCGAGGGACAGGGTTTGAACACTGAAGCTTTCTTT. This encodes CASSEGQGLNTEAFF. The chain links TRBV5-1 to TRBJ1-1, with TRBD1 identical over 9 bases. The ends lost 4 bases at V and 0 bases at J; junction bases unmatched: 4. This CDR3 has 15 amino acids. Germline V gene data show CDR1 as SGHRS and CDR2 as YFSETQ. Filled out from reference TRBV5-1 and TRBJ1-1, the complete variable domain reads KAGVTQTPRYLIKTRGQQVTLSCSPISGHRSVSWYQQTPGQGLQFLFEYFSETQRNKGNFPGRFSGRQFSNSRSEMNVSTLELGDSALYLCASSEGQGLNTEAFFGQGTRLTVV.

This chain connects TRBV19 to TRBJ1-1; TRBD1 agrees at 8 bases. CDR3 length equals 16 residues. Germline CDR1 LNHDA, CDR2 SQIVND (reference sequence). After removal of 4 bases from V and 4 bases from J, the junction contained 11 bases not matched to a gene. CDR3 amino acids: CASSTRDRLTVTEAFF. The CDR3 bases are TGTGCCAGTAGTACCCGGGACAGGCTAACGGTCACTGAAGCTTTCTTT.

The chain has TRBV11-2 and TRBJ2-7, with D tentatively TRBD2 (5 bases). Germline V gene sequence: CDR1 SGHAT, CDR2 FQNNGV. The CDR3 totals 13 residues. V was trimmed by 2 bases and J by 3 bases, leaving 8 bases between them. CDR3 protein: CASSLSLDYEQYF. The CDR3 nucleotides are TGTGCCAGCAGCTTATCACTAGACTACGAGCAGTACTTC.

The rearrangement uses TRBV29-1 and TRBJ2-1, with TRBD1 identical over 7 bases. The CDR3 sequence is 11 residues long. CDR1 and CDR2 (germline): SQVTM, ANQGSEA. The CDR3 protein is CGERTGDEQFF. The DNA of the CDR3 is TGCGGGGAGAGAACAGGGGATGAGCAGTTCTTC.

The genes are TRBV27 and TRBJ2-6; D is unresolved. This CDR3 comprises 14 residues. Trimming removed 5 bases from V and 0 bases from J, with 5 bases in between. CDR1 is MNHEY and CDR2 is SMNVEV in the germline V gene (reference sequence). This CDR3 reads CASSRVSGANVLTF. In nucleotides, the CDR3 is TGTGCCAGCAGTCGAGTCTCTGGGGCCAACGTCCTGACTTTC.

The V and J genes are TRBV5-8 and TRBJ1-5; 8 bases align to TRBD1. Germline V gene lookup returns CDR1 SGHTS and CDR2 YDEGEE. The length of the CDR3 is 16 residues. Trimming removed 2 bases from V and 6 bases from J; junction bases left unmatched: 10. The DNA for the CDR3 is TGTGCCAGCAGCTTTTGGGCAGGGGGCGTGGGTCAGCCCCAGCATTTT. Translating it yields CASSFWAGGVGQPQHF.

This chain joins TRBV18 and TRBJ2-1, with 8 nucleotides matching TRBD2. This CDR3 has 17 residues. V dropped 6 bases and J dropped 0; count of bases not matched to a gene: 10. In germline, CDR1 is KGHSH, CDR2 LQKENI. The CDR3 sequence: CASSRSGGDSSYNEQFF. The CDR3 coding sequence is TGTGCCAGCTCGCGGTCCGGGGGGGATAGCTCCTACAATGAGCAGTTCTTC. Supplemented by reference TRBV18 and TRBJ2-1, the full variable domain reads NAGVMQNPRHLVRRRGQEARLRCSPMKGHSHVYWYRQLPEEGLKFMVYLQKENIIDESGMPKERFSAEFPKEGPSILRIQQVVRGDSAAYFCASSRSGGDSSYNEQFFGPGTRLTVL.

This clone was seen only once. DNA of the CDR3: TGTGCCAGTAGTCAGACAGGGGGGTTTTACGAGCAGTACTTC. It specifies CASSQTGGFYEQYF. The chain has TRBV19 and TRBJ2-7, with 9 bases identical to TRBD1. The CDR3 is 14 amino acids. CDR1 and CDR2 (germline): LNHDA, SQIVND (reference sequence). V lost 5 bases to trimming and J lost 4 bases; unmatched junction nucleotides: 6.

The chain carries TRBV10-3 and TRBJ2-5; no clear D. The CDR3 consists of 14 residues. Germline CDR1 and CDR2: ENHRY and SYGVKD. Trimming left V 0 bases short and J 4 bases short, with 9 bases between. In nucleotides, the CDR3 is TGTGCCATCAGTGAGTCGATGAGTGGAGAGACCCAGTACTTC. Its protein product is CAISESMSGETQYF.

This chain connects TRBV27 to TRBJ2-7; 10 bases align to TRBD2. This CDR3 contains 15 residues. Germline trimming cut 5 bases from V and 3 bases from J; bases unmatched to any gene: 7. Germline lookup yields CDR1 MNHEY and CDR2 SMNVEV (reference sequence). The CDR3 coding sequence is TGTGCCAGCAGTCCTCTAGCGGGAGTCCTCTACGAGCAGTACTTC. It translates to CASSPLAGVLYEQYF.

The chain uses TRBV14 and TRBJ2-7; TRBD2 might be the D (6 bases). The V gene's germline CDR1 is SGHDN and CDR2 FVKESK. The CDR3 is 16 amino acids. The ends were cut back, 2 bases at V and 3 bases at J, with 17 bases in the middle. For the CDR3, the DNA is TGTGCCAGCAGCCAAATGCCCTCCGCGGGGCGCTACGAGCAGTACTTC. Residues: CASSQMPSAGRYEQYF.

The J gene is TRBJ2-1, the V gene TRBV6-5; 7 bases agree with TRBD2. The V segment lost 7 bases and the J segment 7 bases; nucleotides outside the gene matches: 10. Germline values: CDR1 MNHEY, CDR2 SVGAGI. The CDR3 totals 14 residues. Here the CDR3 DNA reads TGTGCCAGCACCCCTAGCGGCCTTAGGAATGAGCAGTTCTTC. Amino acids: CASTPSGLRNEQFF.

The chain links TRBV2 to TRBJ2-1; TRBD2 aligns across 13 bases. The CDR3 sequence is 17 residues long. Germline V CDR1 and CDR2: SNHLY, FYNNEI. Trimming took 5 bases from V and 0 from J; bases not matched to a gene: 4. CDR3 sequence: CASSPGLAGSSYNEQFF. For the CDR3, the DNA is TGTGCCAGCAGTCCGGGACTAGCGGGATCCTCCTACAATGAGCAGTTCTTC.

The chain uses TRBV7-6 and TRBJ2-1; D may be TRBD2 (5 bases). This CDR3 is 14 amino acids long. Trimming cost V 0 bases and J 6 bases, with 9 bases left between them. Germline V gene lookup returns CDR1 SGHVS and CDR2 FNYEAQ. CDR3 DNA sequence: TGTGCCAGCAGCTTAGCGGCTAGCACCAATGAGCAGTTCTTC. Amino acids: CASSLAASTNEQFF.

A few counts support this clone. The chain has TRBV10-3 and TRBJ2-7; 10 positions agree with TRBD1. In germline, CDR1 is ENHRY, CDR2 SYGVKD. Trimming took 2 bases from V and 7 from J; bases not matched to a gene: 5. This CDR3 region has 14 residues. CDR3 DNA: TGTGCCATCAGTGAGCCGACAGGGGGCTGGGAGCAGTACTTC. Protein sequence: CAISEPTGGWEQYF.

The gene calls are TRBV5-6 and TRBJ1-1; D unresolved. The ends were cut back, 1 base at V and 5 bases at J, with 15 bases in the middle. The CDR3 spans 15 residues. Germline V gene sequence: CDR1 SGHDT, CDR2 YYEEEE. CDR3 coding DNA: TGTGCCAGCAGCTTGACGGGGTCGAGGGAAACTGAAGCTTTCTTT. Its protein product is CASSLTGSRETEAFF.

The rearrangement uses TRBV2 and TRBJ1-2; TRBD1 agrees at 9 bases. The CDR3 is made up of 16 amino acids. CDR1 is SNHLY and CDR2 is FYNNEI in the germline V gene. V lost 6 bases and J lost 2; bases outside the gene matches: 10. CDR3 DNA: TGTGCCAGCAGGGGGGGGACAGGGAATATAAACTATGGCTACACCTTC. Residues: CASRGGTGNINYGYTF.

Note on this clone: This sample includes further DNA sequences coding for the same CDR3. The J gene is TRBJ2-5, the V gene TRBV29-1; perhaps TRBD1 as D (6 bases). CDR3 length: 12 amino acids. V was pared by 4 bases and J by 2 bases, with 8 bases between. The germline CDR1 and CDR2 sequences are SQVTM and ANQGSEA. The CDR3 coding sequence is TGCAGCGTTGGCCAGGGGCAAGAGACCCAGTACTTC. It specifies CSVGQGQETQYF.

The gene calls are TRBV6-5 and TRBJ1-1; TRBD1 is a possible D gene (5 bases). Trimming removed 4 bases from V and 2 bases from J, with 11 bases in between. Germline CDR1 MNHEY, CDR2 SVGAGI. This CDR3 is 14 amino acids long. The DNA of the CDR3 is TGTGCCAGCAGTTTTGGGGCGATTAACACTGAAGCTTTCTTT. It yields the protein CASSFGAINTEAFF.